This T cell receptor beta chain was profiled in a study of breast tumors, draining lymph nodes, adjacent tissues. Breast cancer patients provided tissue from their axillary draining lymph nodes. Study-level points and caveats: Tumors had less TCR diversity than lymph nodes, more than nontumor tissue. Data only fit, rather than demonstrated, lymph node origin of most tumor T cells. The data were judged consistent with most tumor T cells coming from lymph node and expanding in tumor. Luminal-like breast cancer showed significantly greater tumor-nontumor repertoire similarity than basal-like breast cancer did.

On this clonotype: No antigen is known for it. Possible read error: a much larger clone is one base away.

TCRdb reprocessed the multiplex PCR reads via MiXCR and lists one record per CDR3 protein. The repertoire holds approximately 210,000 distinct CDR3 sequences, with around 32% as singletons. Sequenced: axillary lymph node tissue. The clonotype was recovered from a female donor with breast cancer. Some clones in this sample may be carry-over from other donors' samples.

In DNA, the CDR3 is TGTGCCAGCAGGCGCAGGGGATTCTACGAGCAGTACTTC. Amino acid sequence: CASRRRGFYEQYF. The chain couples TRBV6-1 to TRBJ2-7, with D perhaps matching TRBD1 (6 bases). Germline V gene sequence: CDR1 MNHNS, CDR2 SASEGT. The CDR3 loop spans 13 amino acids. V shed 6 bases and J shed 3 bases, with 12 bases lying between them.